Below, 8 T cell receptor beta chains from the same sample are listed, as sequenced in a study of preoperative IRX-2 immunotherapy in early breast cancer. Clones were sequenced by immunoSEQ multiplex PCR, and TCRdb holds only the in-frame ones, with some missing. The sample lists approximately 3,500 clones, 65% to 85% occurring once. Treatment: preoperative locoregional IRX-2 cytokine immunotherapy. The sample here was tumor tissue, taken before IRX-2 immunotherapy. The source is a human donor with breast cancer.

The rearrangement joins TRBV11-3 to TRBJ2-7, with 8 bases lining up with TRBD2. The J segment lost 4 bases and the V segment lost 5 bases, leaving 7 bases of the junction unmatched. The CDR3 extends over 14 amino acids. The V gene's germline CDR1 is SGHNT and CDR2 YENEEA. This CDR3 is CASSRPGLGYEQYF. The CDR3 DNA reads as TGTGCCAGCAGCCGACCGGGACTAGGATACGAGCAGTACTTC.

A remark on this clone: Germline and junction disagree at one end, which may indicate a read error. The rearrangement uses TRBV6-1 and TRBJ2-3; no reliable D call. CDR1 and CDR2 (germline): MNHNS, SASEGT. This CDR3 spans 14 amino acids. The CDR3 nucleotides are TGTGCCATCAGTGAAGGGCGGAGTCCAGATACGCAGTATTTT. It yields the protein CAISEGRSPDTQYF.

The rearrangement uses TRBV11-3 and TRBJ1-1; a weak D match, TRBD1 (5 bases). Germline V CDR1 and CDR2: SGHNT, YENEEA. Trimming removed 3 bases at V and 5 bases at J, with 13 bases between. The CDR3 totals 14 residues. CDR3 region: CASSLRAWGTEAFF. CDR3 in DNA: TGTGCCAGCAGCTTGAGGGCTTGGGGGACTGAAGCTTTCTTT.

The gene calls are TRBV6-8 and TRBJ1-4; TRBD1 might be the D (6 bases). Germline loops: CDR1 MNHGY, CDR2 SAAAGT. The CDR3 has 17 residues. V was shortened by 6 bases and J by 4 bases, with 21 bases between the two germline ends. This CDR3 is CASSLDGAQGFNEKLFF. In nucleotides, the CDR3 is TGTGCCAGCAGCCTCGATGGAGCACAGGGATTTAATGAAAAACTGTTTTTT.

This clone is a singleton in its sample. The genes are TRBV30 and TRBJ2-2, with 10 positions matching TRBD2. The CDR3 extends over 14 amino acids. Germline loops: CDR1 GTSNPN, CDR2 SVGIG (reference sequence). The trim removed 4 bases at V and 4 bases at J, leaving 3 bases unmatched. CDR3 loop: CAWMVAGGTGELFF. Written as DNA, the CDR3 is TGTGCCTGGATGGTAGCGGGAGGCACCGGGGAGCTGTTTTTT.

This chain connects TRBV28 to TRBJ2-5; 8 bases match TRBD1. Germline V gives CDR1 MDHEN, CDR2 SYDVKM. CDR3 length: 13 residues. V gave up 5 bases and J gave up 5 bases; unmatched junction bases: 4. CDR3 DNA: TGTGCCAGCAGTGGACAGGGATGGGAGACCCAGTACTTC. It is translated as CASSGQGWETQYF.

This chain uses TRBV19 with TRBJ2-6; no clear D gene. Trimming took 1 base from V and 0 from J, leaving 10 bases between them. From germline, CDR1 is LNHDA and CDR2 SQIVND (reference sequence). The CDR3 is 17 amino acids. CDR3 protein: CASSIGNSGSGANVLTF. DNA for the CDR3: TGTGCCAGTAGTATAGGAAATAGTGGCTCTGGGGCCAACGTCCTGACTTTC.

The chain couples TRBV15 to TRBJ2-7; 7 bases are a match to TRBD2. After removal of 4 bases from V and 0 bases from J, the junction contained 15 bases not matched to a gene. CDR1 and CDR2 (germline): LNHNV, YYDKDF (reference sequence). The CDR3 covers 18 residues. CDR3 bases: TGTGCCACCAGCACCAAATACAATACTAGCGAACGCTCCTACGAGCAGTACTTC. Translated: CATSTKYNTSERSYEQYF.